These 23 T cell receptor beta chains share one sample of origin, sequenced in a study of cytomegalovirus exposure and HLA in healthy donors. Primers: 60 Vbeta forward and 13 Jbeta reverse. Generated by immunoSEQ multiplex PCR, the TCRdb table keeps only in-frame clones and is missing some. The sample carries around 210,000 clones, roughly 81% recorded once. Sequenced input: PBMCs. Receptors originate from a girl between 2 and 10 years old in good health and CMV-seronegative.

The chain has TRBV7-6 and TRBJ2-7; 8 nucleotides match TRBD2. Germline trimming cut 5 bases from V and 3 bases from J; bases unmatched to any gene: 6. Germline assignment: CDR1 SGHVS and CDR2 FNYEAQ. The CDR3 extends over 14 amino acids. CDR3 protein: CASSASGSFYEQYF. In nucleotides, the CDR3 is TGTGCCAGCAGCGCCAGCGGGAGTTTCTACGAGCAGTACTTC.

CDR3 in amino acids: CASSGRGANTGELFF. As DNA, the CDR3 is TGTGCCAGCAGTGGTCGGGGGGCCAACACCGGGGAGCTGTTTTTT. The chain employs TRBV25-1 and TRBJ2-2, with D perhaps matching TRBD2 (7 bases). Germline CDR1 MGHDK, CDR2 SYGVNS. The V gene lost 4 bases and the J gene lost 2 bases, with 11 bases spanning the gap. The length of the CDR3 is 15 residues.

The chain links TRBV5-6 to TRBJ1-2; 8 bases agree with TRBD1. With 1 base clipped from V and 4 bases from J, the junction kept 9 bases outside the gene matches. Per germline, CDR1 SGHDT and CDR2 YYEEEE. The length of the CDR3 is 16 residues. The DNA for the CDR3 is TGTGCCAGCAGCTTGTACCGGGACAGGTATTCCTATGGCTACACCTTC. This translates into CASSLYRDRYSYGYTF.

The V call is TRBV11-2, the J call TRBJ2-2, with D unresolved. The CDR3 totals 14 residues. Trimming stripped 0 bases from V and 8 bases from J, with 10 bases between. The V gene's germline CDR1 is SGHAT and CDR2 FQNNGV. As DNA, the CDR3 is TGTGCCAGCAGCTTAGATGTACATACGGGGGAGCTGTTTTTT. Its translation: CASSLDVHTGELFF. The full variable domain, completed using reference TRBV11-2 and TRBJ2-2, is EAGVAQSPRYKIIEKRQSVAFWCNPISGHATLYWYQQILGQGPKLLIQFQNNGVVDDSQLPKDRFSAERLKGVDSTLKIQPAKLEDSAVYLCASSLDVHTGELFFGEGSRLTVL.

CDR3 loop: CASSLLNIQYF. The CDR3 DNA reads TGTGCCAGCAGCTTACTAAACATTCAGTACTTC. V is TRBV7-2 and J is TRBJ2-4; D gene unclear. This CDR3 comprises 11 residues. V was clipped by 2 bases and J by 6 bases, with 2 bases between them. Germline CDR1 reads SGHTA; CDR2 reads FQGNSA.

This chain connects TRBV5-1 to TRBJ2-5; 8 positions agree with TRBD2. V shed 1 base and J 2 bases; nucleotides not matched to a gene: 10. Germline V gene lookup returns CDR1 SGHRS and CDR2 YFSETQ. The CDR3 has 17 residues. The chain's CDR3 is CASSLFSSSGGQETQYF. The CDR3, as DNA: TGCGCCAGCAGCTTGTTTTCGTCCAGCGGGGGTCAAGAGACCCAGTACTTC.

V gene TRBV15 combines with J gene TRBJ2-7; the match to TRBD2 covers 12 bases. Germline V lookup: CDR1 LNHNV, CDR2 YYDKDF (reference sequence). Germline trimming cut 3 bases from V and 3 bases from J; bases unmatched to any gene: 12. The CDR3 has 18 amino acids. CDR3 in DNA: TGTGCCACCAGCAGGATGGGGCTAGCGGGAGGGCCGAGCTACGAGCAGTACTTC. It specifies CATSRMGLAGGPSYEQYF.

J is TRBJ1-1 and V is TRBV4-1; D is ambiguous. Germline V gene sequence: CDR1 MGHRA, CDR2 YSYEKL. The CDR3 is 15 amino acids. The V end was cut by 0 bases, the J end by 11 bases, with 19 bases between. The DNA of the CDR3 is TGCGCCAGCAGCCAAGAGAAGAGGCCCTTAACGAAGGCTTTCTTT. Protein product: CASSQEKRPLTKAFF.

This chain connects TRBV5-1 to TRBJ1-1; 7 bases map to TRBD1. CDR1 and CDR2 from the germline V gene are SGHRS and YFSETQ. This CDR3 comprises 15 residues. Germline trimming cut 0 bases from V and 2 bases from J; bases unmatched to any gene: 4. The CDR3 region has the DNA TGCGCCAGCAGCTTGGGCAGGGGGTACAACACTGAAGCTTTCTTT. Encoded protein: CASSLGRGYNTEAFF. The full variable domain, rest sourced from reference TRBV5-1 and TRBJ1-1, is KAGVTQTPRYLIKTRGQQVTLSCSPISGHRSVSWYQQTPGQGLQFLFEYFSETQRNKGNFPGRFSGRQFSNSRSEMNVSTLELGDSALYLCASSLGRGYNTEAFFGQGTRLTVV.

The J gene is TRBJ2-3, the V gene TRBV19, with 8 bases identical to TRBD1. The V and J ends lost 2 bases and 5 bases, in that order; junction bases with no gene match: 9. Germline V gene sequence: CDR1 LNHDA, CDR2 SQIVND (reference sequence). The CDR3 totals 16 residues. The CDR3: CASSIILQGVGDTQYF. Here the CDR3 DNA reads TGTGCCAGTAGTATAATATTACAGGGGGTCGGAGATACGCAGTATTTT.

The chain uses TRBV27 and TRBJ1-3; D unresolved. Germline V gene sequence: CDR1 MNHEY, CDR2 SMNVEV (reference sequence). The CDR3 contains 13 residues. The V and J ends lost 8 bases and 0 bases respectively, with 8 bases between them. CDR3 region: CASSRGSGNTIYF. Written as DNA, the CDR3 is TGTGCCAGCTCGCGGGGCTCTGGAAACACCATATATTTT.

The chain has TRBV30 and TRBJ2-7, with 7 bases fitting TRBD2. Germline values: CDR1 GTSNPN, CDR2 SVGIG (reference sequence). V lost 0 bases and J lost 2; bases outside the gene matches: 4. The CDR3 has 14 residues. The CDR3 bases are TGTGCCTGGAGTGTGTCGGGGGGACCCTACGAGCAGTACTTC. Its protein product is CAWSVSGGPYEQYF.

The chain links TRBV10-3 to TRBJ2-7, with D tentatively TRBD2 (5 bases). CDR1 and CDR2 (germline): ENHRY, SYGVKD. This CDR3 contains 17 residues. Trimming took 3 bases from V and 0 from J, leaving 18 bases between them. Written as DNA, the CDR3 is TGTGCCATCAGTGACCCAGGCGGGCGGGCGTTCTCCTACGAGCAGTACTTC. Encoded protein: CAISDPGGRAFSYEQYF.

CDR3 DNA: TGTGCCAGCATTACAGTGAACACTGAAGCTTTCTTT. This gives the protein CASITVNTEAFF. The chain links TRBV6-5 to TRBJ1-1; D unclear. The V gene lost 7 bases and the J gene lost 0 bases, with 6 bases spanning the gap. CDR3 length: 12 amino acids. Germline V gene lookup returns CDR1 MNHEY and CDR2 SVGAGI.

The chain is built from TRBV4-1 and TRBJ2-5, with 9 bases aligning to TRBD2. V trimming: 1 base; J trimming: 5 bases; junction bases outside the gene matches: 8. The CDR3 is made up of 16 amino acids. The germline CDR1 and CDR2 sequences are MGHRA and YSYEKL. The DNA of the CDR3 is TGCGCCAGCAGCCAAGGTCGTAGCGGGAGTGGGGAGACCCAGTACTTC. It yields the protein CASSQGRSGSGETQYF.

This chain connects TRBV5-4 to TRBJ2-3, with TRBD2 identical over 7 bases. The length of the CDR3 is 15 residues. Germline loops: CDR1 SGHNT, CDR2 YYREEE (reference sequence). V trimming: 4 bases; J trimming: 6 bases; junction bases outside the gene matches: 11. CDR3 loop: CASSHQSSGRDTQYF. The DNA of the CDR3 is TGTGCCAGCAGCCACCAGTCTAGCGGTCGGGATACGCAGTATTTT.

V is TRBV19 and J is TRBJ1-1, with TRBD1 as a possible D gene (6 bases). Trimming cost V 5 bases and J 6 bases, with 16 bases left between them. Germline V gene lookup returns CDR1 LNHDA and CDR2 SQIVND (reference sequence). This CDR3 region has 14 residues. The CDR3: CASSPQGNMAEAFF. DNA of the CDR3: TGTGCCAGTAGTCCGCAGGGGAATATGGCTGAAGCTTTCTTT.

This chain joins TRBV2 and TRBJ2-7; 10 bases line up with TRBD2. CDR3 length: 17 amino acids. Germline CDR1 and CDR2: SNHLY and FYNNEI. V was pared by 6 bases and J by 2 bases, with 13 bases of the junction left unmatched. Written as DNA, the CDR3 is TGTGCCAGCAGCTCGACAGAGCGGGAGGGCCCGACCTACGAGCAGTACTTC. Protein sequence: CASSSTEREGPTYEQYF.

The rearrangement links TRBV9 to TRBJ2-7, with 10 bases that match TRBD2. The CDR3 covers 15 residues. V lost 0 bases to trimming and J lost 2 bases; unmatched junction nucleotides: 2. Germline lookup yields CDR1 SGDLS and CDR2 YYNGEE. The CDR3 region has the DNA TGTGCCAGCAGCGTAGGAACTAGCGGGGCCTACGAGCAGTACTTC. Its protein product is CASSVGTSGAYEQYF.

The genes are TRBV5-4 and TRBJ2-5; TRBD1 matches 10 bases. The ends lost 2 bases at V and 11 bases at J; junction bases unmatched: 9. From germline, CDR1 is SGHNT and CDR2 YYREEE (reference sequence). The CDR3 contains 14 residues. The CDR3 sequence is CASSFTGQGSEQYF. DNA of the CDR3: TGTGCCAGCAGCTTCACGGGACAGGGGTCAGAGCAGTACTTC. Looking up the rest from reference TRBV5-4 and TRBJ2-5 gives the full variable domain: ETGVTQSPTHLIKTRGQQVTLRCSSQSGHNTVSWYQQALGQGPQFIFQYYREEENGRGNFPPRFSGLQFPNYSSELNVNALELDDSALYLCASSFTGQGSEQYFGPGTRLLVL.

This clone was seen just once. The chain joins TRBV6-6 to TRBJ2-7, with D possibly being TRBD1 (6 bases). The CDR3 totals 13 residues. The V end lost 2 bases, the J end lost 7 bases, and 12 bases lay between the germline ends. The V gene's germline CDR1 is MNHNY and CDR2 SVGAGI (reference sequence). CDR3 sequence reads: CASSYLQGSEQYF. Here the CDR3 DNA reads TGTGCCAGCAGTTACCTACAGGGAAGTGAGCAGTACTTC.

The chain is built from TRBV18 and TRBJ2-7; 10 bases map to TRBD2. V lost 6 bases and J lost 6; bases outside the gene matches: 5. The length of the CDR3 is 13 residues. In germline, CDR1 is KGHSH, CDR2 LQKENI. The CDR3 region has the DNA TGTGCCAGCTCGAGAGGGACTAGCGTCGAGCAGTACTTC. This translates into CASSRGTSVEQYF.

This rearrangement joins TRBV25-1 to TRBJ2-3; D gene unclear. The CDR3 has 13 amino acids. V was shortened by 3 bases and J by 6 bases, with 10 bases between the two germline ends. Germline CDR1 and CDR2: MGHDK and SYGVNS. CDR3 bases: TGTGCCAGCAGTGACGGTTTATGGGATACGCAGTATTTT. It codes for CASSDGLWDTQYF.